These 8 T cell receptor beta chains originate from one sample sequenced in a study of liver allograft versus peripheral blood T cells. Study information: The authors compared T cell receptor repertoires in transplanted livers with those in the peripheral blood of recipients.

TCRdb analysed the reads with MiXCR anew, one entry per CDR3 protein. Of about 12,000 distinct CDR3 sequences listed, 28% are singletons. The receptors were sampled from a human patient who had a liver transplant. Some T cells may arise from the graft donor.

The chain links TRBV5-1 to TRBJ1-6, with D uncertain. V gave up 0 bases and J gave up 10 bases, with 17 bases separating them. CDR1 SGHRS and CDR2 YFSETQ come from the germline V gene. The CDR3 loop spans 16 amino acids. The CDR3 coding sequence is TGCGCCAGCAGCTTGGATGCCCGGCGTAGCGAGTCACCCCTCCACTTT. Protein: CASSLDARRSESPLHF.

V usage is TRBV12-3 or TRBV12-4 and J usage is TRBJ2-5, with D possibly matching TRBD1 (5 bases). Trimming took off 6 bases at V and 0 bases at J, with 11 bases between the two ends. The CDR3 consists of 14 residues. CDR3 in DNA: TGTGCCAGCAGCCCCAGGGCCAACCAAGAGACCCAGTACTTC. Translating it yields CASSPRANQETQYF.

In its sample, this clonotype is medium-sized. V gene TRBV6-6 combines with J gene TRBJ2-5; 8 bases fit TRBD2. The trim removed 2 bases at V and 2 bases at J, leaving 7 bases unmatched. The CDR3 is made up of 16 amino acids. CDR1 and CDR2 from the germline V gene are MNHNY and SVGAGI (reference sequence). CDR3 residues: CASSYGAAGDQETQYF. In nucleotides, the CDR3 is TGTGCCAGCAGTTACGGGGCAGCGGGGGATCAAGAGACCCAGTACTTC.

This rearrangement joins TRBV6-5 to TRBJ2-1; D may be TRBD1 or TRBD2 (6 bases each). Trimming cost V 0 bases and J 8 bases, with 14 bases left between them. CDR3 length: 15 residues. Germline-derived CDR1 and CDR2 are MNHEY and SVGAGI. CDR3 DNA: TGTGCCAGCAGTTACTCGCTGGAGGGGGTTGATGAGCAGTTCTTC. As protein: CASSYSLEGVDEQFF.

The CDR3 is CASSWTEGETQYF. The CDR3 DNA sequence: TGTGCCAGCAGCTGGACGGAGGGAGAGACCCAGTACTTC. This chain connects TRBV12-3 or TRBV12-4 to TRBJ2-5; TRBD2 is a possible D gene (6 bases). Trimming removed 6 bases from V and 4 bases from J, with 12 bases in between. This CDR3 spans 13 amino acids.

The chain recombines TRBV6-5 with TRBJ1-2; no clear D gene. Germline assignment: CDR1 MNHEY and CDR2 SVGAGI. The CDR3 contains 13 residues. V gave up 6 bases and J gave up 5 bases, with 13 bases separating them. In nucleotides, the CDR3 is TGTGCCAGCAGCCCCTCCCCAAGTTATGGCTACACCTTC. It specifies CASSPSPSYGYTF.

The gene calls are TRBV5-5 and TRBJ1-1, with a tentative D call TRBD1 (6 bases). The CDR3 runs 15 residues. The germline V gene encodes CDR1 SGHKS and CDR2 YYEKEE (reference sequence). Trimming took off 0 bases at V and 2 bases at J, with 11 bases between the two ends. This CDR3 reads CASSLVADSNTEAFF. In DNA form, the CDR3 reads TGTGCCAGCAGCTTGGTCGCGGACAGCAACACTGAAGCTTTCTTT.

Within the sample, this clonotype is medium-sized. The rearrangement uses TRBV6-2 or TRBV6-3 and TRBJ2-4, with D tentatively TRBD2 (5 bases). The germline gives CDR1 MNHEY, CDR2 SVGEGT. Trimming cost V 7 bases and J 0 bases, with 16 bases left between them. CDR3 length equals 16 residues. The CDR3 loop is CASTSAGGLAKNIQYF. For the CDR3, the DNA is TGTGCCAGCACCTCCGCTGGAGGCCTAGCCAAAAACATTCAGTACTTC.